The entry below gives a single T cell receptor (beta chain) sequence along with its context. What it binds is unknown. The PCR made use of 60 Vbeta and 13 Jbeta primers. TCRdb keeps only in-frame clones here, not all; method: immunoSEQ multiplex PCR. The data contain some 140,000 clones, more than 75% of them singletons. The data derive from a study of cytomegalovirus exposure and HLA in healthy donors. Overall study: T cells numbering about 180 million yielded some 100 million unique TCR beta sequences in an earlier analysis.

The study, taken as a whole, reports: TCR beta chain V- and J-gene trimming was linked, in a later analysis, to a missense variant in DCLRE1C.

The V gene's germline CDR1 is MNHEY and CDR2 SVGAGI. V was shortened by 2 bases and J by 5 bases, with 9 bases between the two germline ends. The CDR3 length is 14 residues. Sequenced: PBMCs. The receptor was isolated from a woman younger than 45 in good health and CMV-seronegative. The chain couples TRBV6-5 to TRBJ1-4; no reliable D call. The CDR3 spells CASSYGGPNEKLFF. The CDR3 DNA follows: TGTGCCAGCAGTTACGGAGGACCCAATGAAAAACTGTTTTTT.